This is a list of T cell receptor beta chains from one sample in a study of beta chain features in type 1 diabetes. Only in-frame clones appear in the TCRdb table, and some are missing; sequencing was by immunoSEQ multiplex PCR. The sample carries some 150,000 clones, more than 9.5% recorded once. Material for sequencing was central memory CD4+ T cells from blood. The receptors shown here come from a man between 18 and 29 years old in good health. Each CDR3 is given with its conserved first and last residue. Fields, in order: clone size, J gene, D gene, V gene, CDR3 protein, CDR3 DNA. The D gene is left open where the match is weak. Part of the rows lack a size; the others show once, few, many or a class for expanded clones.

NA | TRBJ2-1 | TRBD2 | TRBV27 | CASSWGQGRTSGRSNEQFF | TGTGCCAGCAGTTGGGGGCAGGGTCGGACTAGCGGGAGAAGTAATGAGCAGTTCTTC
few | TRBJ1-6 | NA | TRBV15 | CATSRDLADNSPLHF | TGTGCCACCAGCAGAGATCTGGCAGATAATTCACCCCTCCACTTT
NA | TRBJ2-6 | NA | TRBV29-1 | CSVPVGGAQPGANVLTF | TGCAGCGTTCCGGTGGGCGGGGCGCAGCCTGGGGCCAACGTCCTGACTTTC
NA | TRBJ2-1 | NA | TRBV4-2 | CASSQEPGQATEQFF | TGTGCCAGCAGCCAAGAGCCGGGACAAGCGACTGAGCAGTTCTTC
few | TRBJ2-3 | NA | TRBV4-3 | CASSRDWTSTDTQYF | TGCGCCAGCAGCCGAGACTGGACTAGCACAGATACGCAGTATTTT
many | TRBJ2-7 | NA | TRBV27 | CASSYRVEYEQYF | TGTGCCAGCAGTTACAGGGTGGAATACGAGCAGTACTTC
NA | TRBJ2-1 | TRBD2 | TRBV4-2 | CASSLRAGVTYNEQFF | TGTGCCAGCAGCCTCCGAGCGGGGGTCACCTACAATGAGCAGTTCTTC
few | TRBJ2-6 | NA | TRBV27 | CASSLRVGGANVLTF | TGTGCCAGCAGTTTAAGGGTGGGTGGGGCCAACGTCCTGACTTTC
few | TRBJ2-6 | NA | TRBV5-1 | CASSLDVGANVLTF | TGCGCCAGCAGCTTGGATGTAGGGGCCAACGTCCTGACTTTC
few | TRBJ1-6 | TRBD1 | TRBV7-6 | CASSFSGTGGNSPLHF | TGTGCCAGCAGCTTCTCCGGGACAGGGGGAAATTCACCCCTCCACTTT
few | TRBJ2-3 | NA | TRBV7-9 | CASSLGHTDTQYF | TGTGCCAGCAGCTTAGGTCACACAGATACGCAGTATTTT
few | TRBJ2-5 | NA | TRBV7-2 | CASSYLQAETQYF | TGTGCCAGCAGCTATCTACAAGCAGAGACCCAGTACTTC
NA | TRBJ2-1 | NA | TRBV7-2 | CASSSGVQQFF | TGTGCCAGCAGCTCTGGAGTTCAGCAGTTCTTC
few | TRBJ2-7 | TRBD2 | TRBV28 | CASSGSTSGRPYEQYF | TGTGCCAGCAGTGGGTCGACTAGCGGGAGGCCCTACGAGCAGTACTTC
few | TRBJ1-1 | TRBD1 | TRBV10-3 | CATAGQVNTEAFF | TGTGCCACAGCAGGACAGGTAAACACTGAAGCTTTCTTT
NA | TRBJ1-1 | NA | TRBV4-1 | CASSRSAQTEAFF | TGCGCCAGCAGCCGCTCGGCACAGACAGAAGCTTTCTTT
few | TRBJ2-7 | TRBD2 | TRBV28 | CASSALTSASYEQYF | TGTGCCAGCAGCGCCCTGACTAGCGCTTCGTACGAGCAGTACTTC
NA | TRBJ1-1 | NA | TRBV29-1 | CSAAPGTMNTEAFF | TGCAGCGCTGCGCCGGGAACAATGAACACTGAAGCTTTCTTT
NA | TRBJ1-1 | TRBD1 | TRBV4-3 | CASSQGQGRTEAFF | TGCGCCAGCAGCCAAGGACAGGGCCGGACTGAAGCTTTCTTT
few | TRBJ2-3 | NA | TRBV7-2 | CASSFRGGDTDTQYF | TGTGCCAGCAGCTTCCGTGGCGGGGACACAGATACGCAGTATTTT
NA | TRBJ1-4 | NA | TRBV6-6 | CASSYSSSGLGEKLFF | TGTGCCAGCAGTTACTCCTCCTCGGGGTTAGGGGAAAAACTGTTTTTT
NA | TRBJ2-2 | NA | TRBV9 | CASSVVGGTGELFF | TGTGCCAGCAGCGTAGTCGGAGGAACCGGGGAGCTGTTTTTT
NA | TRBJ2-1 | NA | TRBV27 | CASSFPGAPRFF | TGTGCCAGCAGTTTCCCAGGGGCCCCGCGGTTCTTC
few | TRBJ2-3 | TRBD2 | TRBV7-2 | CASSLVRGAGAITDTQYF | TGTGCCAGCAGCTTAGTCCGTGGGGCGGGAGCAATCACAGATACGCAGTATTTT
many | TRBJ2-5 | NA | TRBV7-8 | CASSFGRRAETQYF | TGTGCCAGCAGCTTTGGGCGAAGGGCAGAGACCCAGTACTTC
few | TRBJ2-7 | NA | TRBV25-1 | CASSEQANSYEQYF | TGTGCCAGCAGTGAACAGGCGAACTCCTACGAGCAGTACTTC
NA | TRBJ2-3 | NA | TRBV9 | CASSPRRDVTDTQYF | TGTGCCAGCAGCCCCAGAAGGGACGTCACAGATACGCAGTATTTT